These T cell receptor beta chains were read from a single sample in a study of blood T cells in healthy people across ages. A single record per CDR3 protein comes from TCRdb applying MiXCR to the 5' RACE reads. The sample includes around 990,000 distinct CDR3 sequences, about 23% of them seen just once. The sample was also linked to a second study, of T cells of mothers and their children.

Sequencing was done on a sample of blood. All receptors come from a girl aged 2 to 10 in good health. Each CDR3 is given with its conserved first and last residue. The order of the fields is CDR3 protein, CDR3 DNA, J gene, clone size, D gene, V gene. A D gene is named only where the DNA matches it firmly. Only part of the rows carry a size: once, few, many, or a class if the clone is expanded.

CASSQDRDGRGEQFF TGCGCCAGCAGCCAAGATCGGGATGGGCGGGGGGAGCAGTTCTTC TRBJ2-1 few TRBD2 TRBV4-3
CASSQESRTIIDRQFF TGTGCCAGCAGCCAAGAAAGTCGGACTATCATCGATAGGCAGTTCTTC TRBJ2-1 few - TRBV4-2
CAISPGTGLVDEQYF TGTGCCATCAGTCCCGGGACAGGGTTGGTAGACGAGCAGTACTTC TRBJ2-7 - TRBD1 TRBV10-3
CSAFPSRHPGVGEKLFF TGCAGCGCTTTCCCGTCTAGACACCCAGGGGTGGGGGAAAAACTGTTTTTT TRBJ1-4 - - TRBV29-1
CASLWTSGGAYSYNEQFF TGCGCCAGCTTGTGGACTAGCGGGGGGGCCTACTCCTACAATGAGCAGTTCTTC TRBJ2-1 - TRBD2 TRBV18
CSARYGSGTEAFF TGCAGCGCAAGGTACGGGAGTGGCACTGAAGCTTTCTTT TRBJ1-1 - - TRBV29-1
CASSLGGVPETQYF TGTGCCAGCAGCTTAGGGGGAGTACCAGAGACCCAGTACTTC TRBJ2-5 few - TRBV7-9
CASSVSSGGSSYEQYF TGTGCCAGCAGCGTATCTAGCGGGGGGAGCTCCTACGAGCAGTACTTC TRBJ2-7 few TRBD2 TRBV9
CASTPYRGPRETQYF TGTGCCAGCACCCCGTACAGGGGGCCAAGAGAGACCCAGTACTTC TRBJ2-5 - TRBD1 TRBV3-1
CASSLGVAELTYEQYF TGTGCCAGCAGCTTAGGGGTAGCGGAGTTAACCTACGAGCAGTACTTC TRBJ2-7 few - TRBV11-2
CSVAPGVEAFF TGCAGCGTTGCGCCCGGGGTTGAAGCTTTCTTT TRBJ1-1 - - TRBV29-1
CASSLMRVNTEAFF TGTGCCAGCAGTTTAATGAGGGTGAACACTGAAGCTTTCTTT TRBJ1-1 few - TRBV27
CASSRDPASYEQYF TGTGCCAGCAGTCGCGACCCTGCGTCCTACGAGCAGTACTTC TRBJ2-7 - - TRBV12-3/TRBV12-4
CASSPGREETQYF TGTGCCAGCAGCCCCGGACGAGAAGAGACCCAGTACTTC TRBJ2-5 - - TRBV5-4
CSASRGGIGLAGSNEQFF TGCAGTGCTAGCCGGGGGGGGATCGGACTAGCGGGATCCAATGAGCAGTTCTTC TRBJ2-1 few TRBD2 TRBV20-1
CASSQQGTGTLFDTQYF TGCGCCAGCAGCCAACAGGGGACCGGGACCCTCTTCGATACGCAGTATTTT TRBJ2-3 - - TRBV4-3
CASGWTGGPYNEQFF TGTGCCAGCGGTTGGACGGGGGGCCCCTACAATGAGCAGTTCTTC TRBJ2-1 - - TRBV6-2/TRBV6-3